The clone carrying this T cell receptor (beta chain) has a count of ten or more. What it binds is unknown. The sample belongs to a study of T cells in Graves' hyperthyroidism and ophthalmopathy. Across the study: Peripheral blood was secured at the point of initial diagnosis, before any treatment. Study-wide results and caveats: Ophthalmopathy prediction by the model preceded onset by a median about 6 months. Ophthalmopathy was told apart from stable hyperthyroidism by a 13 V-J model.

Template material for amplifying TCR beta CDR3 regions consisted of RNA transcripts. The HTBI set primed first-round TCR CDR3 RT-PCR. TCRdb passed the multiplex PCR reads through MiXCR, listing each CDR3 protein once. Of about 380,000 distinct CDR3 sequences in the sample, about a fifth were seen once. Looked up from germline, CDR1 is MNHEY and CDR2 is SVGAGI. This CDR3 has 13 amino acids. Trimming stripped 2 bases from V and 1 base from J, with 5 bases between. This receptor was taken from a man aged 18 to 29 with Graves' ophthalmopathy. The chain couples TRBV6-5 to TRBJ1-1, with D possibly TRBD1 on 5 matching bases. Sequences were obtained from blood. CDR3 sequence reads: CASSYQGNTEAFF. CDR3 nucleotides: TGTGCCAGCAGTTACCAGGGGAACACTGAAGCTTTCTTT.